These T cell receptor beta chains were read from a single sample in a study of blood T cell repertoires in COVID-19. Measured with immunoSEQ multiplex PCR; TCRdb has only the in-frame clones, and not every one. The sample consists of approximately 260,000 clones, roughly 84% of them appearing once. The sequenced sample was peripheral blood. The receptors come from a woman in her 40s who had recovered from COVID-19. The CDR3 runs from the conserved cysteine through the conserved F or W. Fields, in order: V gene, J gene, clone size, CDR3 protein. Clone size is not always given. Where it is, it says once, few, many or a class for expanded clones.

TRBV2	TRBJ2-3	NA	CASSQAGLRDTQYF
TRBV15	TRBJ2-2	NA	CATSSGGAGELFF
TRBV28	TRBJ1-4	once	CASSFGGRGEKLFF
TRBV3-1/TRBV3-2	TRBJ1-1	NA	CASSPQLGGVTEAFF
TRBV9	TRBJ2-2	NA	CASSVAGTGELFF
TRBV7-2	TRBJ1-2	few	CASSSTLDRNYGYTF
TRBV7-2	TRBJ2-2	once	CASSSNWNTGELFF
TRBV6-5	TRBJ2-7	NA	CASRHRGSGAYEQYF
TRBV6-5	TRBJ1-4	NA	CASRTGPTNEKLFF
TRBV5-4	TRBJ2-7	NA	CASSPGGTGPPRDEQYF
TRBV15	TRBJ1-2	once	CATSRDQNLLYGYTF
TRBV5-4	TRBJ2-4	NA	CASSSLGGGKNIQYF
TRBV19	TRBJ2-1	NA	CASRSNVEQFF
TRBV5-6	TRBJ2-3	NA	CASSLLVYPAGGDTQYF
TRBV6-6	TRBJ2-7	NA	CASSRPGGEQYF
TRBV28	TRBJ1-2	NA	CASSLRSYGYTF
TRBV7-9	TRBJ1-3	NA	CASSSVDRVGNTIYF
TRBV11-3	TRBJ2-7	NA	CASSLVWGTGDYEQYF
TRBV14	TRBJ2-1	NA	CASTKRRSSYNEQFF
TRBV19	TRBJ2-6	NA	CASSIGQGLPGANILTF
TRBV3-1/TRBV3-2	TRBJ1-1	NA	CASSHRDTNTEAFF
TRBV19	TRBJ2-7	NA	CASSLLWGLGEQYF
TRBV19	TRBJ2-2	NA	CASSIRQGGVQVGELFF
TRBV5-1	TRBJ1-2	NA	CASSWDTGVGGYTF
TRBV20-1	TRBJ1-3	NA	CSASGGNTIYF
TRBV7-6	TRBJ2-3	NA	CASSPPGTRRDTQYF
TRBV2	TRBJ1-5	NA	CASREGFIQPQHF
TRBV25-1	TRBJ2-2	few	CASSELAGDTGELFF
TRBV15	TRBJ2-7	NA	CATSSRQGSIEQYF
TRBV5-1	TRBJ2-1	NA	CASKALAIGNNEQFF
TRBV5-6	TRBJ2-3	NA	CASSLFGTDTDTQYF
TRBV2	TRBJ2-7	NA	CASSERRAFYEQYF
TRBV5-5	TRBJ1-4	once	CASSLVSGVGEKLFF
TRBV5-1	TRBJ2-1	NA	CASSLGGTPSLDEQFF
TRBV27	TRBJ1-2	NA	CASSLRGDGYGYTF
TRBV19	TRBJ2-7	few	CASTPTGTGRSYEQYF
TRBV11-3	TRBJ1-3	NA	CASSLTGVTGNTIYF
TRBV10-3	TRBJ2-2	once	CAIRWGGNTGELFF
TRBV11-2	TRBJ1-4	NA	CASSPLRGATNEKLFF
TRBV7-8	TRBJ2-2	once	CASSSRGGGGTGELFF
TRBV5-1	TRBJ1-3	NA	CASQTGEAGNTIYF
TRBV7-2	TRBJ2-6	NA	CASSPWGGSGANVLTF
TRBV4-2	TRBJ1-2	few	CASSDREVIYGYTF
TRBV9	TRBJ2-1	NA	CASSDETTSYNEQFF
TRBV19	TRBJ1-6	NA	CASSPRQDTNSPLHF
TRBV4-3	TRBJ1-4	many	CASSQEWGPAQGTNEKLFF
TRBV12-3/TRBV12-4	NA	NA	CASRPTGTYEQYF
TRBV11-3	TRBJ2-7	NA	CASSHRVGQGMKYEQYF
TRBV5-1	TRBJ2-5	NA	CASSATSRETQYF
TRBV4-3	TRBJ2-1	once	CASSQDPGLAYNEQFF
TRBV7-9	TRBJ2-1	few	CASSLGGSQVF
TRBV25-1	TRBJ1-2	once	CASSAFDRGLNGYTF
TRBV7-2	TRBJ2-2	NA	CASSSLSTLNTGELFF